The present T cell receptor beta chain was sequenced within a study of shared clonotypes between healthy human individuals. The wider study: Donors had three CD4 naive, three CD4 memory, two CD8 naive and one CD8 memory plate apiece. Study conclusions and caveats: Naive subsets generally had larger estimated richness than memory subsets.

In this sample, this clone turned up once. Its antigen remains unidentified. Assay execution proceeded at the deep level. Authors' methods: Filtering differed since immunoSEQ provided only junctions, with no quality scores. Using immunoSEQ multiplex PCR, the repertoire was profiled, and TCRdb retains in-frame clones only, with some absent. D and trimming were read from the DNA, whereas the V and J calls and clone size are those reported in that table. The sample contains a few hundred thousand clones, over 75% of which appear only once. V dropped 6 bases and J dropped 7; count of bases not matched to a gene: 6. The CDR3 sequence is 14 residues long. Germline lookup yields CDR1 LNHDA and CDR2 SQIVND (reference sequence).

The J gene is TRBJ2-1, the V gene TRBV19; 10 positions agree with TRBD2. Source material: memory CD8+ T cells sorted from blood. Noted subset: CD45RO+ cells pooled with CCR7-negative TemRA cells. The clonotype was recovered from a man between 18 and 29 years old in good health. The CDR3 spells CASSPSGSRNEQFF. CDR3 in DNA: TGTGCCAGTAGCCCTAGCGGGAGTCGGAATGAGCAGTTCTTC. The full variable domain, in which reference TRBV19 and TRBJ2-1 provide the parts outside the CDR3, is DGGITQSPKYLFRKEGQNVTLSCEQNLNHDAMYWYRQDPGQGLRLIYYSQIVNDFQKGDIAEGYSVSREKKESFPLTVTSAQKNPTAFYLCASSPSGSRNEQFFGPGTRLTVL.